Listed below are T cell receptor beta chains from one sample, sequenced in a study of T-cell reconstitution after alpha-beta-depleted transplantation in children. Using its own MiXCR run on the PCR reads, TCRdb lists one record per CDR3 protein. The sample has around 580,000 distinct CDR3 sequences; roughly a quarter are singletons. Sample: PBMCs, taken before TCRalphabeta/CD19-depleted stem cell transplant. The receptors stem from a boy in the first two years of life with Wiskott-Aldrich syndrome, due to receive a stem cell transplant. Both conserved end residues are part of each CDR3. Each record gives: clone size, CDR3 length, J gene, D gene, V gene, CDR3 protein, CDR3 DNA. The D gene is left open where the match is weak. Not every row has a clone size; where given, it reads once, few, many or a size class.

clone size: many; CDR3 length: 14; J gene: TRBJ2-7; D gene: -; V gene: TRBV25-1; CDR3 protein: CASSDPGKTYEQYF; CDR3 DNA: TGTGCCAGCAGTGATCCTGGGAAAACCTACGAGCAGTACTTC
clone size: -; CDR3 length: 18; J gene: TRBJ2-3; D gene: TRBD1; V gene: TRBV5-1; CDR3 protein: CASSLEGTGPGSLDTQYF; CDR3 DNA: TGCGCCAGCAGCTTGGAGGGGACAGGGCCGGGGAGTTTGGATACGCAGTATTTT
clone size: -; CDR3 length: 16; J gene: TRBJ2-3; D gene: -; V gene: TRBV5-1; CDR3 protein: CASSPRDAGQTDTQYF; CDR3 DNA: TGCGCCAGCAGCCCGAGGGACGCGGGACAGACAGATACGCAGTATTTT
clone size: few; CDR3 length: 13; J gene: TRBJ1-1; D gene: -; V gene: TRBV28; CDR3 protein: CASRHQGWGEAFF; CDR3 DNA: TGTGCCAGCAGACATCAGGGATGGGGTGAAGCTTTCTTT
clone size: -; CDR3 length: 15; J gene: TRBJ2-3; D gene: -; V gene: TRBV10-3; CDR3 protein: CAISEGGTGTDTQYF; CDR3 DNA: TGTGCCATCAGTGAAGGAGGTACAGGCACAGATACGCAGTATTTT
clone size: few; CDR3 length: 15; J gene: TRBJ1-5; D gene: TRBD1; V gene: TRBV28; CDR3 protein: CASRAGTGGNQPQHF; CDR3 DNA: TGTGCCAGCAGGGCCGGGACAGGAGGCAATCAGCCCCAGCATTTT
clone size: -; CDR3 length: 16; J gene: TRBJ2-1; D gene: TRBD1; V gene: TRBV5-1; CDR3 protein: CASSDRQGRRYNEQFF; CDR3 DNA: TGCGCCAGCAGCGACAGACAGGGGCGAAGATACAATGAGCAGTTCTTC
clone size: -; CDR3 length: 16; J gene: TRBJ1-2; D gene: TRBD1; V gene: TRBV5-1; CDR3 protein: CASSWTGGRSDYGYTF; CDR3 DNA: TGCGCCAGCAGTTGGACAGGGGGGAGATCGGACTATGGCTACACCTTC
clone size: -; CDR3 length: 12; J gene: TRBJ1-1; D gene: TRBD1; V gene: TRBV7-2; CDR3 protein: CASSLDRTEAFF; CDR3 DNA: TGTGCCAGCAGCTTGGACAGGACTGAAGCTTTCTTT
clone size: -; CDR3 length: 24; J gene: TRBJ2-1; D gene: -; V gene: TRBV14; CDR3 protein: CASSPRTNRGPGLDSLKAVNEQFF; CDR3 DNA: TGTGCCAGCAGCCCGCGCACCAACAGGGGGCCGGGACTAGATTCTCTGAAAGCCGTCAATGAGCAGTTCTTC
clone size: -; CDR3 length: 16; J gene: TRBJ1-1; D gene: -; V gene: TRBV5-1; CDR3 protein: CASHYRSGPTNTEAFF; CDR3 DNA: TGCGCCAGCCATTACCGGTCGGGACCTACAAACACTGAAGCTTTCTTT
clone size: -; CDR3 length: 20; J gene: TRBJ2-1; D gene: TRBD2; V gene: TRBV13; CDR3 protein: CASSPYTRTSGRASHNEQFF; CDR3 DNA: TGTGCCAGCAGCCCATACACAAGGACTAGCGGGAGGGCCTCGCACAATGAGCAGTTCTTC
clone size: -; CDR3 length: 17; J gene: TRBJ1-5; D gene: -; V gene: TRBV28; CDR3 protein: CASSLWEGVVVFRGQHF; CDR3 DNA: TGTGCCAGCAGTTTATGGGAGGGGGTTGTGGTGTTTCGGGGCCAGCATTTT
clone size: few; CDR3 length: 14; J gene: TRBJ2-5; D gene: -; V gene: TRBV14; CDR3 protein: CASSQVDYQETQYF; CDR3 DNA: TGTGCCAGCAGCCAAGTCGACTACCAAGAGACCCAGTACTTC
clone size: few; CDR3 length: 12; J gene: TRBJ1-2; D gene: -; V gene: TRBV29-1; CDR3 protein: CSVGDIRYGYTF; CDR3 DNA: TGCAGCGTTGGAGACATAAGATATGGCTACACCTTC
clone size: -; CDR3 length: 14; J gene: TRBJ2-5; D gene: -; V gene: TRBV20-1; CDR3 protein: CSARPGLTQETQYF; CDR3 DNA: TGCAGTGCTAGACCCGGACTAACCCAAGAGACCCAGTACTTC
clone size: -; CDR3 length: 17; J gene: TRBJ1-2; D gene: -; V gene: TRBV3-1; CDR3 protein: CASSHLFNRGADYGYTF; CDR3 DNA: TGTGCCAGCAGCCACCTATTCAACCGGGGGGCGGACTATGGCTACACCTTC
clone size: few; CDR3 length: 14; J gene: TRBJ1-4; D gene: -; V gene: TRBV27; CDR3 protein: CASSLVGDSEKLFF; CDR3 DNA: TGTGCCAGCAGTTTGGTAGGGGATAGTGAAAAACTGTTTTTT
clone size: -; CDR3 length: 17; J gene: TRBJ2-7; D gene: -; V gene: TRBV28; CDR3 protein: CASSLLLDLAEPYEQYF; CDR3 DNA: TGTGCCAGCAGTCTACTCCTAGATTTAGCGGAACCCTACGAGCAGTACTTC
clone size: once; CDR3 length: 14; J gene: TRBJ2-7; D gene: TRBD2; V gene: TRBV27; CDR3 protein: CASVPTSGSYEQYF; CDR3 DNA: TGTGCCAGCGTTCCGACTAGCGGGAGCTACGAGCAGTACTTC
clone size: few; CDR3 length: 15; J gene: TRBJ2-5; D gene: -; V gene: TRBV11-2; CDR3 protein: CASSLDVCGFETQYF; CDR3 DNA: TGTGCCAGCAGCTTAGATGTTTGTGGATTTGAGACCCAGTACTTC
clone size: few; CDR3 length: 13; J gene: TRBJ2-1; D gene: -; V gene: TRBV5-1; CDR3 protein: CASSLDTKTGQFF; CDR3 DNA: TGCGCCAGCAGCTTGGATACGAAAACAGGGCAGTTCTTC
clone size: -; CDR3 length: 15; J gene: TRBJ2-1; D gene: TRBD2; V gene: TRBV24-1; CDR3 protein: CATSDRTSGSWEQFF; CDR3 DNA: TGTGCCACCAGCGATAGGACTAGCGGGAGTTGGGAGCAGTTCTTC
clone size: once; CDR3 length: 13; J gene: TRBJ2-1; D gene: -; V gene: TRBV20-1; CDR3 protein: CSAREGGRPQQFF; CDR3 DNA: TGCAGTGCTAGAGAGGGGGGGCGACCTCAGCAGTTCTTC
clone size: -; CDR3 length: 14; J gene: TRBJ2-6; D gene: -; V gene: TRBV10-3; CDR3 protein: CATRANSGANVLTF; CDR3 DNA: TGTGCCACGCGGGCTAACTCTGGGGCCAACGTCCTGACTTTC
clone size: -; CDR3 length: 13; J gene: TRBJ2-1; D gene: TRBD1; V gene: TRBV5-1; CDR3 protein: CASSGQGWNEQFF; CDR3 DNA: TGCGCCAGCAGCGGACAGGGATGGAATGAGCAGTTCTTC